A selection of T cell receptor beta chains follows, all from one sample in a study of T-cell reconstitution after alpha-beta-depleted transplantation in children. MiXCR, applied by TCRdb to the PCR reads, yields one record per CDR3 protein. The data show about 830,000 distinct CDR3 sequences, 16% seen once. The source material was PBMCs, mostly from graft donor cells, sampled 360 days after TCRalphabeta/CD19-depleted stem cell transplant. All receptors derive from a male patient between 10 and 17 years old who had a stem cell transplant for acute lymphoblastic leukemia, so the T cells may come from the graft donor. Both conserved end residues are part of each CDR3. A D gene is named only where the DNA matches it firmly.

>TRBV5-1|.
CASSLGGSGANVLTF
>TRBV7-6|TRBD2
CASSLAEGLAGAGELFF
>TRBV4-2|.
CASSPLSRDSGYEQYF
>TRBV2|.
CAGGNQRSYEQYF
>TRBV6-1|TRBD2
CASKREGSSYEQYF
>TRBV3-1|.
CASSQELQAYEQYF
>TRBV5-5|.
CASSPIQGMGYNEQFF
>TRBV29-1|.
CSVMGSGGGYTF
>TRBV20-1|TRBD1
CSARGGGEKLFF
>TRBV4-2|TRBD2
CASSPLTSGLGNEQFF
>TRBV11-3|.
CASAFESSWDNEQFF
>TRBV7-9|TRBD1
CASSSTDRGLNTEAFF
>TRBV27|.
CASSSSRANEQFF
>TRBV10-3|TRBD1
CAISESTGNNSPLHF
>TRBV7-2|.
CASSLNYQPQHF
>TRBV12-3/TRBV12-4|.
CASSWISSRETQYF
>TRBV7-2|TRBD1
CASSSAGTGFYEQYF
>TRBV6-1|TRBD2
CASRESGRAGEAKNIQYF
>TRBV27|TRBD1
CASSSLLTGNYYGYTF
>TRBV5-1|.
CASSLEDRVEAFF
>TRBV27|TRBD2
CASSLAQTSGKVNEQFF
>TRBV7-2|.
CASSLITQDTQYF
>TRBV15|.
CATSRDRERSSYEQYF
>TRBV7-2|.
CASSPVSGTASYEQYF
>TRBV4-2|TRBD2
CASSQAGTSGSYEQYF
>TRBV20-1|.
CSASQSFRYEQYF